This T cell receptor (beta chain) comes out of a study of T cell repertoires in cytomegalovirus infection. At the level of the study: Through public TCR beta signatures, both CMV infection and matching HLA type were indicated.

A single record per CDR3 protein comes from TCRdb applying MiXCR to the reads. The table records about 200,000 distinct CDR3 sequences, more than 9% of them present only once. In its sample, this clonotype was seen many times. Trimming cost V 6 bases and J 1 base; bases outside gene matches: 8. The length of the CDR3 is 17 residues. The V gene's germline CDR1 is SGHTA and CDR2 FQGNSA. The receptor comes from a human donor in good health (CMV status not recorded). Some clones in this sample may be carry-over from other donors' samples. The sequenced sample consisted of PBMCs. The chain employs TRBV7-2 and TRBJ2-6, with TRBD1 identical over 8 bases. CDR3 nucleotide sequence: TGTGCCAGCAGTGACAGGGGCTCCTTTTCTGGGGCCAACGTCCTGACTTTC. This translates into CASSDRGSFSGANVLTF.